This TCR beta chain is from a study of human T cells and chemical hapten exposure. Authors' data handling: Samples had a median of roughly 100,000 TCRs, ranging roughly 20,000 to 750,000. One entry per CDR3 protein results from TCRdb running MiXCR on the RACE reads. In this record, the V and J calls reflect TCRdb's handling and not the investigators' own analysis. The table lists around 120,000 distinct CDR3 sequences, roughly 14% of them singletons. Time point of the sample: pre-sensitization, week 0. As for treatment: therapeutic diphenylcyclopropenone sensitization with weekly scalp DPC. From germline, CDR1 is LGHNA and CDR2 YSLEER. Trimming took 1 base from V and 6 from J, leaving 11 bases between them. The CDR3 is 14 amino acids.

The chain recombines TRBV4-3 with TRBJ2-3; D perhaps matches TRBD1 (6 bases). Sequencing was performed on whole blood, taken in connection with sensitization to the hapten diphenylcyclopropenone (DPC). The clonotype was recovered from a woman between 18 and 29 years old with alopecia areata. Some clones in this sample may be carry-over from other donors' samples. For the CDR3, the DNA is TGCGCCAGCAGCCAAGGTACAGGGTCGGATACGCAGTATTTT. This sequence encodes CASSQGTGSDTQYF.